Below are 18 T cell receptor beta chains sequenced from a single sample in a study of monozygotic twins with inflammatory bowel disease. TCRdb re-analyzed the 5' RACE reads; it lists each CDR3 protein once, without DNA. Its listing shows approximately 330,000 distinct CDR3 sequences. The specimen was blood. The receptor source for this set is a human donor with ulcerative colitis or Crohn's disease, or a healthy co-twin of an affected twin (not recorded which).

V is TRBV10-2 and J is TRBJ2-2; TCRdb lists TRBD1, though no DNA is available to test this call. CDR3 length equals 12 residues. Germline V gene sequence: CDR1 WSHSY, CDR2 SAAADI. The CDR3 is CASLGGTGELFF.

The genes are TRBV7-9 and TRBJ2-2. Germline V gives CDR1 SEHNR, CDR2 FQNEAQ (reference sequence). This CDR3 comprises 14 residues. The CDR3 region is CASSLAGMAGELFF.

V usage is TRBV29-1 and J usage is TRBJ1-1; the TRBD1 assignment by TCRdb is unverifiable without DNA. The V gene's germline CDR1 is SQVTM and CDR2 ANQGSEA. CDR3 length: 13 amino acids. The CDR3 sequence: CSATNRGNTEAFF. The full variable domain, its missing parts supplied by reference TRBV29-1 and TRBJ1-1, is SAVISQKPSRDICQRGTSLTIQCQVDSQVTMMFWYRQQPGQSLTLIATANQGSEATYESGFVIDKFPISRPNLTFSTLTVSNMSPEDSSIYLCSATNRGNTEAFFGQGTRLTVV.

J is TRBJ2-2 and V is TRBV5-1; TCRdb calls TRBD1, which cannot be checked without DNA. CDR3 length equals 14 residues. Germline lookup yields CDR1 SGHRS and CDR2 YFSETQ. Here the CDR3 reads CASSPGGLTGELFF. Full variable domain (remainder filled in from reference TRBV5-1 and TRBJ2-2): KAGVTQTPRYLIKTRGQQVTLSCSPISGHRSVSWYQQTPGQGLQFLFEYFSETQRNKGNFPGRFSGRQFSNSRSEMNVSTLELGDSALYLCASSPGGLTGELFFGEGSRLTVL.

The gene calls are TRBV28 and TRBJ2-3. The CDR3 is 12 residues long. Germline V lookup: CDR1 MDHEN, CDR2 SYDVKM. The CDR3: CASRISTDTQYF.

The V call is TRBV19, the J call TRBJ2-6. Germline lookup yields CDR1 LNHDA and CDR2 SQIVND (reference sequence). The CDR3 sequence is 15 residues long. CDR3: CASSIAAAGANVLTF. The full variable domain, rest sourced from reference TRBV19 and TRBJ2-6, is DGGITQSPKYLFRKEGQNVTLSCEQNLNHDAMYWYRQDPGQGLRLIYYSQIVNDFQKGDIAEGYSVSREKKESFPLTVTSAQKNPTAFYLCASSIAAAGANVLTFGAGSRLTVL.

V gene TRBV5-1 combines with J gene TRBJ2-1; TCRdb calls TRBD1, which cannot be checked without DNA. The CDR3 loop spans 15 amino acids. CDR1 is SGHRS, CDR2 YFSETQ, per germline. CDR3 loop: CASSEAGTGVGEQFF.

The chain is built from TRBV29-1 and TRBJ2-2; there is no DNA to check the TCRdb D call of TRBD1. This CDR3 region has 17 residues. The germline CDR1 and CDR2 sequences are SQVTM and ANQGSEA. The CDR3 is CSVVAGKGTVNTGELFF.

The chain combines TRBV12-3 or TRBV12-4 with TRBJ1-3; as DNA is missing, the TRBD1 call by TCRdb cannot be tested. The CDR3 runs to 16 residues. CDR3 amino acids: CASRTGTGGSGNTIYF.

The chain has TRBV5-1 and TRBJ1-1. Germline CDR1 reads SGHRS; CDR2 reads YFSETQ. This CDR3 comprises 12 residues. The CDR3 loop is CASSLDGNEAFF.

The CDR3 protein is CASSQSTEAFF. V usage is TRBV7-2 and J usage is TRBJ1-1. The CDR3 runs 11 residues. From germline, CDR1 is SGHTA and CDR2 FQGNSA.

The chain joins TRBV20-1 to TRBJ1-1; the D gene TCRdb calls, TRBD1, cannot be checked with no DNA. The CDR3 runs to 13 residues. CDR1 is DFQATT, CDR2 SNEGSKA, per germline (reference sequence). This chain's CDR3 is CSAQGSWVTEAFF.

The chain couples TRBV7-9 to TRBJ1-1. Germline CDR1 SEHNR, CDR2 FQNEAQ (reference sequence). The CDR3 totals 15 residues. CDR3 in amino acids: CASSLGDFLGTEAFF.

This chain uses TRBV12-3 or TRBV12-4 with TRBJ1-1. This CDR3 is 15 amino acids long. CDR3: CASSLALGENTEAFF.

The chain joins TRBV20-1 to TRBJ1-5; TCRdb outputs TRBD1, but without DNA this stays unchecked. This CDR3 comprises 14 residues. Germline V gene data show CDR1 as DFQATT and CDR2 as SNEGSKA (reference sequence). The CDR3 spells CSSSPGISNQPQHF.

The CDR3 sequence: CASSLDAPYEQYF. This rearrangement joins TRBV11-2 to TRBJ2-7; TCRdb gives TRBD1 as the D gene, but with no DNA this cannot be confirmed. CDR1 is SGHAT, CDR2 FQNNGV, per germline. The CDR3 sequence is 13 residues long.

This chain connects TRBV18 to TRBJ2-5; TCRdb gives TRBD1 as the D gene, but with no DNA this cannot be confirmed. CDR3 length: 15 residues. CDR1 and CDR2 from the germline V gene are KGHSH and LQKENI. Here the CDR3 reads CASSPSRQVQETQYF. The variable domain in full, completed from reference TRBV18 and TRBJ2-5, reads NAGVMQNPRHLVRRRGQEARLRCSPMKGHSHVYWYRQLPEEGLKFMVYLQKENIIDESGMPKERFSAEFPKEGPSILRIQQVVRGDSAAYFCASSPSRQVQETQYFGPGTRLLVL.

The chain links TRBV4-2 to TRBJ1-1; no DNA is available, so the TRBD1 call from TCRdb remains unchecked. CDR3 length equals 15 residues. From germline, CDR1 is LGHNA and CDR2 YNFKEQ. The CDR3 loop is CASSPSFRAGTEAFF.